This T cell receptor (beta chain) is drawn from a study of T-cell reconstitution after alpha-beta-depleted transplantation in children. Study outcomes and limitations: T-cell counts and diversity were attributed mostly to newly produced T cells one year after transplant. In some patients, recipient T cells and intrathymic progenitors surviving conditioning explained high day-60 diversity. Alpha-beta T cells about two months after transplant reportedly derived from several hundred expanded graft clones.

Unique molecular identifiers were used in preparing the TCRbeta library. TCRdb reanalysed the PCR reads using MiXCR and keeps one entry per CDR3 protein. The sample shows hundreds of thousands of distinct CDR3 sequences, about an eighth of them seen only once. This clonotype has ten or more counts. Its antigen is still unknown. Germline CDR1 and CDR2: LGHNA and YNFKEQ. V shed 2 bases, J shed 9 bases, and the junction held 7 bases outside the gene matches. This CDR3 comprises 14 residues. The chain is built from TRBV4-2 and TRBJ2-5; TRBD1 agrees at 9 bases. The sample consisted of PBMCs, mostly from graft donor cells, taken 360 days after TCRalphabeta/CD19-depleted stem cell transplant. This TCR was sampled from a male patient between 10 and 17 years old who had a stem cell transplant for acute myeloid leukemia, so the T cells may come from the graft donor. The CDR3 is CASSQLWTGAAQYF. The CDR3 region has the DNA TGTGCCAGCAGCCAACTCTGGACAGGGGCGGCCCAGTACTTC.